This TCR beta chain was documented in a study of a mutant IDH1 vaccine in newly diagnosed glioma (dated by TCRdb to about 2021). Broadly, across the study: Of the approximately 33 treated patients, about 62% were male and approximately 40% were female, and a mean age of roughly 40 years was recorded. Prior to enrollment, patients had been given standard therapy consisting of radiotherapy alone, temozolomide alone, or radiochemotherapy with temozolomide, with the combination given to most patients. Six visits were used for peripheral blood collection: V03 (baseline), V05, V07, V10, V12 and V13. For exploratory analyses, longitudinal TCRB deep sequencing was carried out in roughly 23 treated patients wherever samples were available. Overall study outcomes, separate from this receptor: No apparent relationship was observed between pseudoprogression and alterations in the top peripheral T cell clonotypes detected by TCRB sequencing. Availability determined which PBMC samples were chosen for TCRB deep sequencing. It was noted by the authors that analyses of patient blood samples could not be reproduced owing to sample limitations. Immune responses induced by the vaccine were seen in more than 85% of patients across multiple MHC alleles.

This clone appeared a few times. Its antigen is not yet known. Nothing much larger sits one base from this clone, and base qualities are not available. The sample's time point label is to be understood as: baseline, week 1 (first vaccination visit). The sample's treatment or condition label, decoded: pre-vaccination baseline after standard-of-care therapy. Donors had newly diagnosed WHO grade 3 or 4 IDH1-mutant astrocytomas with loss of nuclear ATRX. The samples were drawn from NOA16, a multicentre, single-arm, open-label phase I trial in Germany that tested a mutant IDH1 peptide vaccine in humans for the first time. For immunogenicity testing, the blood drawn at visit V03 was used as the baseline sample. Genomic DNA for TCRB sequencing was isolated from EDTA blood with the DNeasy Blood and Tissue Kit. The method behind the library was the immunoSEQ multiplex PCR assay. Rearranged TCR beta chain sequences were amplified with the hsTCRB Kit following the manufacturer's protocol. Sequencing of TCRB libraries was carried out on an Illumina MiSeq. The original methods were these. The proprietary platform of the kit vendor was used for demultiplexing, trimming and gene mapping. Imported from immuneACCESS, the table was reduced by TCRdb to in-frame sequences with V and J called. These copies leave out some clones; in studies compared against another copy, an unresolved V gene accounts for under half, and the cause of the remainder is not known. That table gives V, J and clone size, and the DNA gave D and trimming. Recorded for this sample are just under 95,000 clones; approximately 83% of them occurred a single time. Together, the top ten hold approximately 7.4% of the sample.

This specimen was PBMCs, taken from a glioma patient treated with radiotherapy, temozolomide or both. The sequence was obtained from a woman in her 50s with glioma.

The DNA is as follows: TGCGCCAGCGGACTTCGGACGGCGAACACTGAAGCTTTCTTT. It codes for CASGLRTANTEAFF. In this chain, TRBV5-1 is recombined with TRBJ1-1; the D gene cannot be named for sure. V was cut back by 7 bases and J by 1 base, leaving a gap of 14 bases between them. Reading the germline V gene gives CDR1 SGHRS and CDR2 YFSETQ. The CDR3 runs 14 amino acids, cysteine and phenylalanine included. Kept here is only the CDR3 DNA, which spans 42 bases and is read in frame from base 1.